A selection of T cell receptor beta chains follows, all from one sample in a study of blood T cell repertoires in COVID-19. Using immunoSEQ multiplex PCR, the repertoire was profiled, and TCRdb retains in-frame clones only, with some absent. The sample lists around 250,000 clones; 80% to 90% were seen once. Source material: PBMCs or T cells enriched from blood (not recorded which). Receptors were obtained from a woman aged 45-59 years who had recovered from COVID-19. The CDR3 runs from the conserved cysteine through the conserved F or W. The D gene is left open where the match is weak. A row's size may be missing; if present it is once, few, many or a size class.

>TRBJ2-3|-|TRBV27|TRBD2
TGTGCCAGCAGGGGAAGGTCGGGAGGAGGCACAGATACGCAGTATTTT
CASRGRSGGGTDTQYF
>TRBJ2-1|-|TRBV5-8|TRBD2
TGTGCCAGCAGTTTGGGGAGGGCCTATAATGAGCAGTTCTTC
CASSLGRAYNEQFF
>TRBJ1-1|-|TRBV6-5|-
TGTGCCACCCTAACCCCGCATAACACTGAAGCTTTCTTT
CATLTPHNTEAFF
>TRBJ2-1|-|TRBV7-9|-
TGTGCCAGCAGCTTTTTGGCCCGCGAGCAGTTCTTC
CASSFLAREQFF
>TRBJ2-1|-|TRBV5-1|TRBD1
TGCGCCAGCAATCCTGGACAGGGGGCGAGGAATGAGCAGTTCTTC
CASNPGQGARNEQFF
>TRBJ1-5|-|TRBV18|-
TGTGCCAGCTCACCTAGGGGCAACAATCAGCCCCAGCATTTT
CASSPRGNNQPQHF
>TRBJ2-5|-|TRBV3-1/TRBV3-2|-
TGTGCCAGCAGCCAAGTCGTTAGAGGAGGGCGCCAAGAGACCCAGTACTTC
CASSQVVRGGRQETQYF
>TRBJ2-3|once|TRBV5-4|TRBD2
TGTGCCAGCAGCACTTGGACTAGCGGGAGGGCCGGCACAGATACGCAGTATTTT
CASSTWTSGRAGTDTQYF
>TRBJ2-1|-|TRBV28|-
TGTGCCACCCTACGCAACAATGAGCAGTTCTTC
CATLRNNEQFF
>TRBJ1-2|-|TRBV27|-
TGTGCCAGCAGTTTAGGGGCCGGCGTTTATTTGCGGGGACTAACTAACTATGGCTACACCTTC
CASSLGAGVYLRGLTNYGYTF
>TRBJ2-3|-|TRBV27|TRBD1
TGTGCCAGCAAAGGACAGGGGACTGATACGCAGTATTTT
CASKGQGTDTQYF